Each of the 3 T cell receptor beta chains below was sequenced from the same sample in a study of blood T cell repertoires in COVID-19. Clones were read by immunoSEQ multiplex PCR, and TCRdb kept only the in-frame ones, dropping some. The sample has fewer than 250,000 clones, roughly 82% seen once. Sequenced material: peripheral blood. The source of these receptors is a woman of 80 years or more with COVID-19, enrolled during active disease.

This clone was recorded a few times. V and J are TRBV7-9 and TRBJ1-1; D gene unclear. CDR3 size: 13 residues. The V end was cut by 3 bases, the J end by 1 base, with 6 bases between. Per germline, CDR1 SEHNR and CDR2 FQNEAQ (reference sequence). CDR3 nucleotides: TGTGCCAGCAGCTTCTCAGAGAACACTGAAGCTTTCTTT. Protein: CASSFSENTEAFF.

On this clone itself: Other DNA sequences in this specimen translate into the identical CDR3. The rearrangement uses TRBV18 and TRBJ2-1, with TRBD1 matching over 8 bases. Germline V gives CDR1 KGHSH, CDR2 LQKENI. The V and J ends lost 6 bases and 2 bases, in that order; junction bases with no gene match: 6. The CDR3 runs 15 residues. CDR3 bases: TGTGCCAGCTCCCCCGGGACAGGAACCTACAATGAGCAGTTCTTC. This encodes CASSPGTGTYNEQFF.

This chain links TRBV6-5 with TRBJ2-1, with TRBD1 identical over 7 bases. In germline, CDR1 is MNHEY, CDR2 SVGAGI. V trimming: 5 bases; J trimming: 4 bases; junction bases outside the gene matches: 8. There are 15 residues in the CDR3. The CDR3 is CASSPGTVEYNEQFF. In DNA form, the CDR3 reads TGTGCCAGCAGTCCCGGGACAGTCGAATACAATGAGCAGTTCTTC.